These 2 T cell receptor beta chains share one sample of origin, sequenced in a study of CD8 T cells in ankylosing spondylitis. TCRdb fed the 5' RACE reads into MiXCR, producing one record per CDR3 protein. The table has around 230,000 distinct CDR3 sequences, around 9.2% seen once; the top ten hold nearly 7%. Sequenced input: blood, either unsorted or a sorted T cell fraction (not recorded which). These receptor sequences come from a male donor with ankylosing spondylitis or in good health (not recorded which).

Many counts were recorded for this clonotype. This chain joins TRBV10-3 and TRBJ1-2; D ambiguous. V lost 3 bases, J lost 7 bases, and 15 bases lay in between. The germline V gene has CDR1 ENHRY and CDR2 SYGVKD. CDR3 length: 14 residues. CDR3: CAISDAPDVGGYTF. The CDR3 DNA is TGTGCCATCAGTGACGCGCCCGATGTGGGTGGCTACACCTTC.

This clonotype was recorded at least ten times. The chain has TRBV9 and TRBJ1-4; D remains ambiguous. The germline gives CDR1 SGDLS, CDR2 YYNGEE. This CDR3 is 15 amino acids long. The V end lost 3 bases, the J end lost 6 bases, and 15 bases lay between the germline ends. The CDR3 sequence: CASSEGGVPYEKLFF. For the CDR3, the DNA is TGTGCCAGCAGCGAGGGTGGCGTACCCTATGAAAAACTGTTTTTT. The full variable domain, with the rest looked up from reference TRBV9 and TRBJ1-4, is DSGVTQTPKHLITATGQRVTLRCSPRSGDLSVYWYQQSLDQGLQFLIQYYNGEERAKGNILERFSAQQFPDLHSELNLSSLELGDSALYFCASSEGGVPYEKLFFGSGTQLSVL.